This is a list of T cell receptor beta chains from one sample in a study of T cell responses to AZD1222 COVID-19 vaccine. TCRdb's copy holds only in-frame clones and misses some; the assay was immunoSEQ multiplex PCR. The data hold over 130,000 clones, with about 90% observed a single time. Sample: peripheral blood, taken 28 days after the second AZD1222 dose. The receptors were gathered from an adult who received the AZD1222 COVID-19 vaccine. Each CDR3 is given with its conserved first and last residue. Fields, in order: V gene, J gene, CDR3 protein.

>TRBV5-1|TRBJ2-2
CASSSTGRGELFF
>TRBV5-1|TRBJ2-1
CASSPPSHEQFF
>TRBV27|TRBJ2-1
CASSLGLAGYNEQFF
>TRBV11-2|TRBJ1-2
CASRGDSNNYGYTF
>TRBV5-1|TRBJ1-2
CASSPEDRVYGYTF
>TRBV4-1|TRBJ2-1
CASSQDTLAGQGAFNEQFF
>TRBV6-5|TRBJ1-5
CASTNSQGQPQHF
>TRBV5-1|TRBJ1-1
CASSLPVRGEAFF
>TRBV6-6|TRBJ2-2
CASSWGRNTGELFF
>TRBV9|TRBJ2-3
CASSVAEGRVSTDTQYF
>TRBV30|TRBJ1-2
CAWSIRYYGYTF
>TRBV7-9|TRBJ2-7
CASSRRASGSYEQYF
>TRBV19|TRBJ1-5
CASSDIITQPQHF
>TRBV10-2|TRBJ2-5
CASWSGVETQYF
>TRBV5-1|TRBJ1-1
CASSLVPGPNTEAFF
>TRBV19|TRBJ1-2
CASSRKNSLMGYTF
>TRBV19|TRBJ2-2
CASSPRDSNTGELFF
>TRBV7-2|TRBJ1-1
CASSLAGYTEAFF
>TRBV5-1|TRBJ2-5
CASSLEAGGPETQYF
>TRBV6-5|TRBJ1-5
CASSYRAGRQPQHF
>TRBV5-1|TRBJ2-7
CASSLGGGRVLEQYF
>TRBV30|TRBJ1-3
CAWNREGNTIYF
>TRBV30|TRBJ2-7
CAWSRGPYEQYF
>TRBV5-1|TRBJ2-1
CASSGFYNEQFF
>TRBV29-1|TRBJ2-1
CSVEDWLGGGSNEQFF
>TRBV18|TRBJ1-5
CASSPERGAPTKPQHF
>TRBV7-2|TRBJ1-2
CASSPAVGGNTDGYTF
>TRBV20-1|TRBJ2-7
CSATDGYEQYF
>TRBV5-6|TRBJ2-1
CASTLAGTGDNEQFF
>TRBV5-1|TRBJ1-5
CASSLGQGLNQPQHF
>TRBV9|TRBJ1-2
CASSARDGYTF
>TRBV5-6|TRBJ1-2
CASSFSGTLNYGYTF
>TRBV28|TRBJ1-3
CASSARGDRNTIYF